The 23 T cell receptor beta chains given below trace back to one sample, sequenced in a study of Graves' ophthalmopathy and Graves' hyperthyroidism. For repertoire sequencing, the TCR beta CDR3 regions were amplified from RNA transcripts. HTBI-primed first-round RT-PCR preceded second-round multiplex PCR. One entry per CDR3 protein results from TCRdb running MiXCR on the multiplex PCR reads. The sample lists hundreds of thousands of distinct CDR3 sequences; roughly 20% were seen once. Sample: peripheral blood. These receptors were taken from a woman younger than 35 with stable Graves' hyperthyroidism.

This clonotype came up many times. The rearrangement joins TRBV7-2 to TRBJ2-7, with D possibly matching TRBD2 (7 bases). The ends were cut back, 6 bases at V and 3 bases at J, with 18 bases in the middle. The CDR3 is made up of 15 amino acids. Germline V lookup: CDR1 SGHTA, CDR2 FQGNSA. This CDR3 is CASSPGGGGFYEQYF. Written as DNA, the CDR3 is TGTGCCAGCAGTCCCGGGGGAGGGGGGTTCTACGAGCAGTACTTC. The whole variable domain, remainder taken from reference TRBV7-2 and TRBJ2-7, is GAGVSQSPSNKVTEKGKDVELRCDPISGHTALYWYRQSLGQGLEFLIYFQGNSAPDKSGLPSDRFSAERTGGSVSTLTIQRTQQEDSAVYLCASSPGGGGFYEQYFGPGTRLTVT.

This clonotype was detected ten times or more. This chain connects TRBV6-2 or TRBV6-3 to TRBJ2-7, with TRBD2 identical over 10 bases. With 6 bases clipped from V and 0 bases from J, the junction kept 2 bases outside the gene matches. CDR1 is MNHEY, CDR2 SVGEGT, per germline. This CDR3 has 14 amino acids. The CDR3 spells CASRLAGRSYEQYF. The CDR3 DNA reads TGTGCCAGCAGACTAGCGGGACGCTCCTACGAGCAGTACTTC.

In this sample, this clonotype turned up many times. This chain joins TRBV6-5 and TRBJ2-2; D gene uncertain. Trimming shortened V by 0 bases and J by 7 bases, and 9 bases separated the two germline ends. CDR1 and CDR2 (germline): MNHEY, SVGAGI. The CDR3 contains 14 residues. This CDR3 reads CASSYSMGGGELFF. In DNA form, the CDR3 reads TGTGCCAGCAGTTACTCGATGGGTGGCGGGGAGCTGTTTTTT.

The chain carries TRBV6-1 and TRBJ2-7; the D is unclear. With 6 bases removed from V and 5 bases from J, the gap between germline ends came to 17 bases. Germline V gene sequence: CDR1 MNHNS, CDR2 SASEGT. The CDR3 has 14 residues. The CDR3 DNA reads as TGTGCCAGCAGCGACGCCTTACAGATCCACGAGCAGTACTTC. It yields the protein CASSDALQIHEQYF.

This clonotype occurred many times. The chain couples TRBV10-3 to TRBJ2-3; D is ambiguous. The CDR3 runs 14 residues. The germline gives CDR1 ENHRY, CDR2 SYGVKD. Between the trimmed V and J ends, which lost 3 bases and 5 bases, there was a span of 12 bases. CDR3 nucleotides: TGTGCCATCAGTGACCAGGCGGCAGAAGATACGCAGTATTTT. It translates to CAISDQAAEDTQYF.

This clonotype was counted between two and nine times. The chain is built from TRBV6-2 or TRBV6-3 and TRBJ2-5; 13 bases match TRBD2. CDR3 size: 16 residues. Unmatched junction bases numbered 7, after V lost 5 bases and J lost 4 bases. Germline values: CDR1 MNHEY, CDR2 SVGEGT. CDR3 DNA: TGTGCCAGCAGTAATTACGGGACTAGCGGGATAGAGACCCAGTACTTC. This encodes CASSNYGTSGIETQYF.

The rearrangement joins TRBV6-5 to TRBJ1-1, with D possibly being TRBD1 (5 bases). The length of the CDR3 is 15 residues. V gave up 2 bases and J gave up 2 bases, with 12 bases separating them. In germline, CDR1 is MNHEY, CDR2 SVGAGI. The CDR3 DNA follows: TGTGCCAGCAGTTACGGATGGGGGGTCAACACTGAAGCTTTCTTT. Residues: CASSYGWGVNTEAFF.

This clonotype was observed at least ten times. V is TRBV11-3 and J is TRBJ1-1; D remains ambiguous. CDR1 and CDR2 (germline): SGHNT, YENEEA. The CDR3 runs 12 residues. V was trimmed by 5 bases and J by 1 base, leaving 5 bases between them. The CDR3 loop reads CASSNRNTEAFF. As DNA, the CDR3 is TGTGCCAGCAGCAATAGGAACACTGAAGCTTTCTTT.

CDR3 in DNA: TGTGCCAGCAGTCCCCTACTAGCGGGAGACGAGCAGTACTTC. Encoded protein: CASSPLLAGDEQYF. The V gene is TRBV12-3 or TRBV12-4, the J gene TRBJ2-7, with 11 bases fitting TRBD2. Trimming took 5 bases from V and 5 from J; bases not matched to a gene: 5. The CDR3 is made up of 14 amino acids.

This clonotype occurred many times. The V and J genes are TRBV10-3 and TRBJ2-7, with TRBD1 matching over 9 bases. Germline V lookup: CDR1 ENHRY, CDR2 SYGVKD. This CDR3 has 15 residues. After removal of 0 bases from V and 3 bases from J, the junction contained 3 bases not matched to a gene. Here the CDR3 reads CAISESTGGGYEQYF. CDR3 bases: TGTGCCATCAGTGAGTCTACAGGGGGCGGCTACGAGCAGTACTTC.

This clonotype was seen only a few times. The genes are TRBV7-8 and TRBJ2-5; D possibly corresponds to TRBD2 (5 bases). Trimming took 5 bases from V and 5 from J, leaving 18 bases between them. This CDR3 has 15 amino acids. Germline V gene lookup returns CDR1 SGHVS and CDR2 FQNEAQ. The CDR3 is CASSPAPGVLETQYF. CDR3 in DNA: TGTGCCAGCAGCCCTGCCCCCGGGGTTTTGGAGACCCAGTACTTC.

This clonotype showed up just a few times. The V and J genes are TRBV20-1 and TRBJ1-2, with a tentative D call TRBD1 (5 bases). Germline loops: CDR1 DFQATT, CDR2 SNEGSKA (reference sequence). The CDR3 consists of 17 residues. With 0 bases removed from V and 4 bases from J, the gap between germline ends came to 21 bases. Here the CDR3 reads CSARDPWAGPRGYGYTF. CDR3 nucleotides: TGCAGTGCTAGAGATCCCTGGGCAGGCCCTAGGGGCTATGGCTACACCTTC.

The table lists this clonotype with many counts. This chain uses TRBV5-1 with TRBJ1-1, with D uncertain. Germline V CDR1 and CDR2: SGHRS, YFSETQ. V was shortened by 0 bases and J by 4 bases, with 7 bases between the two germline ends. There are 13 residues in the CDR3. This CDR3 reads CASSLELVTEAFF. CDR3 bases: TGCGCCAGCAGCTTGGAACTAGTCACTGAAGCTTTCTTT.

The chain links TRBV7-2 to TRBJ2-3; TRBD1 matches 8 bases. Germline assignment: CDR1 SGHTA and CDR2 FQGNSA. The CDR3 loop spans 14 amino acids. Unmatched junction bases numbered 10, after V lost 8 bases and J lost 6 bases. CDR3 nucleotide sequence: TGTGCCAGCTCGGTGGACAGGGCTGGGGATACGCAGTATTTT. As protein: CASSVDRAGDTQYF.

This clonotype was recorded at least ten times. The rearrangement links TRBV15 to TRBJ1-2; D ambiguous. The CDR3 is 16 residues long. The germline gives CDR1 LNHNV, CDR2 YYDKDF (reference sequence). Trimming left V 0 bases short and J 4 bases short, with 15 bases between. The CDR3 DNA reads TGTGCCACCAGCAGAGATTGGCGGGATGCTAGCTATGGCTACACCTTC. Protein sequence: CATSRDWRDASYGYTF.

This clonotype was recorded at least ten times. V gene TRBV2 combines with J gene TRBJ2-2, with 11 bases aligning to TRBD1. Germline V gene sequence: CDR1 SNHLY, CDR2 FYNNEI. After removal of 10 bases from V and 6 bases from J, the junction contained 7 bases not matched to a gene. The CDR3 is 14 amino acids. The CDR3 region has the DNA TGTGCCAACTCCGTGGACAGGGGGCCCGGGGAGCTGTTTTTT. As protein: CANSVDRGPGELFF. Complete variable domain (other parts from reference TRBV2 and TRBJ2-2): EPEVTQTPSHQVTQMGQEVILRCVPISNHLYFYWYRQILGQKVEFLVSFYNNEISEKSEIFDDQFSVERPDGSNFTLKIRSTKLEDSAMYFCANSVDRGPGELFFGEGSRLTVL.

This clonotype was counted at least ten times. One junction end does not reproduce the germline sequence, and a read error may be involved. The genes are TRBV27 and TRBJ1-2; D is undetermined. In germline, CDR1 is MNHEY, CDR2 SMNVEV (reference sequence). The CDR3 length is 15 residues. CDR3 sequence: CASSLSLTASYSYTF. Written as DNA, the CDR3 is TGTGCCAGCAGTTTATCGCTCACGGCGAGCTATAGCTACACCTTC.

At least ten counts were recorded for this clonotype. The CDR3 spells CASSLAGGAPNTEAFF. The CDR3 region has the DNA TGTGCCAGCAGCTTAGCCGGAGGGGCCCCGAACACTGAAGCTTTCTTT. The chain joins TRBV7-2 to TRBJ1-1; a weak D match, TRBD1 (5 bases). Trimming pared 0 bases from V and 1 base from J, leaving 12 bases between. The CDR3 consists of 16 residues. Germline CDR1 is SGHTA and CDR2 is FQGNSA.

This clonotype was seen ten or more times. The chain carries TRBV7-9 and TRBJ2-5; 7 bases match TRBD1. The V and J ends lost 3 bases and 5 bases, in that order; junction bases with no gene match: 9. The length of the CDR3 is 15 residues. Germline CDR1 SEHNR, CDR2 FQNEAQ (reference sequence). The CDR3 is CASSFASTTGETQYF. DNA for the CDR3: TGTGCCAGCAGCTTCGCATCGACGACAGGGGAGACCCAGTACTTC.

This clonotype appeared many times. The chain employs TRBV19 and TRBJ1-1; 7 positions agree with TRBD1. The ends lost 7 bases at V and 5 bases at J; junction bases unmatched: 7. The germline V gene encodes CDR1 LNHDA and CDR2 SQIVND (reference sequence). This CDR3 region has 13 residues. The chain's CDR3 is CASTRDRETEAFF. The CDR3 coding sequence is TGTGCCAGTACCCGGGACAGAGAGACTGAAGCTTTCTTT.

The J gene is TRBJ2-5, the V gene TRBV7-8; D may correspond to TRBD1 or TRBD2 (5 bases each). In germline, CDR1 is SGHVS, CDR2 FQNEAQ. The length of the CDR3 is 13 residues. V lost 5 bases and J lost 5, with 12 bases in between. The CDR3 is CASSEGPRETQYF. In DNA, the CDR3 is TGTGCCAGCAGCGAGGGACCGAGGGAGACCCAGTACTTC.

There are many counts of this clonotype. This rearrangement joins TRBV19 to TRBJ1-1; 7 bases are a match to TRBD1. CDR1 LNHDA and CDR2 SQIVND come from the germline V gene (reference sequence). J lost 1 base, V lost 9 bases, and 11 bases had no gene match. CDR3 length: 15 amino acids. CDR3 amino acids: CASKKRDSSNTEAFF. In DNA form, the CDR3 reads TGTGCCAGCAAAAAAAGGGACAGCTCGAACACTGAAGCTTTCTTT.

This clonotype was seen repeatedly, ten times or more. The CDR3 loop is CASTGGGTVTGELFF. As DNA, the CDR3 is TGTGCCAGCACCGGGGGGGGAACAGTGACCGGGGAGCTGTTTTTT. The chain combines TRBV11-2 with TRBJ2-2; 8 bases are a match to TRBD2. After removal of 7 bases from V and 5 bases from J, the junction contained 9 bases not matched to a gene. Germline CDR1 reads SGHAT; CDR2 reads FQNNGV. The CDR3 runs to 15 residues. Complete variable domain (other parts from reference TRBV11-2 and TRBJ2-2): EAGVAQSPRYKIIEKRQSVAFWCNPISGHATLYWYQQILGQGPKLLIQFQNNGVVDDSQLPKDRFSAERLKGVDSTLKIQPAKLEDSAVYLCASTGGGTVTGELFFGEGSRLTVL.